The 21 T cell receptor beta chains listed next were all sequenced from one sample in a study of shared clonotypes between healthy human individuals. Data came from immunoSEQ multiplex PCR; TCRdb stores just in-frame clones and leaves some out. The profile shows some 470,000 clones, roughly four fifths of them singletons. The sample taken for sequencing was PBMCs. The receptors originated from a woman between 40 and 55 years old in good health. Some clones in this sample may be carry-over from other donors' samples.

Many counts were recorded for this clone. This specimen includes other DNA sequences encoding the same CDR3. This chain connects TRBV6-5 to TRBJ2-7; D is ambiguous. This CDR3 has 15 amino acids. The V end was cut by 6 bases, the J end by 1 base, with 16 bases between. Germline V gives CDR1 MNHEY, CDR2 SVGAGI. The CDR3 here is CASSLSSLGSYEQYF. Here the CDR3 DNA reads TGTGCCAGCAGCCTTAGCTCTTTGGGATCCTACGAGCAGTACTTC.

This clone was found a few times. This specimen includes other DNA sequences encoding the same CDR3. The chain carries TRBV11-2 and TRBJ1-2; possibly TRBD1 for D (6 bases). Germline V CDR1 and CDR2: SGHAT, FQNNGV. The CDR3 has 15 residues. V lost 7 bases, J lost 3 bases, and 18 bases lay in between. The CDR3, as DNA: TGTGCCAGCACCCGGGGGGCCCGGCGGGACTATGGCTACACCTTC. Translated: CASTRGARRDYGYTF.

The rearrangement joins TRBV5-8 to TRBJ2-5, with 9 bases aligning to TRBD2. Germline lookup yields CDR1 SGHTS and CDR2 YDEGEE. The CDR3 contains 11 residues. This CDR3 reads CVPSGKETQYF. The CDR3 coding sequence is TGTGTCCCTAGCGGGAAAGAGACCCAGTACTTC.

The chain joins TRBV19 to TRBJ2-3; TRBD2 might be the D (5 bases). CDR1 LNHDA and CDR2 SQIVND come from the germline V gene (reference sequence). V lost 4 bases, J lost 5 bases, and 13 bases lay in between. This CDR3 is built from 14 residues. CDR3 residues: CASSRTDYRDTQYF. In DNA form, the CDR3 reads TGTGCCAGTAGTAGAACCGACTACCGAGATACGCAGTATTTT.

The rearrangement links TRBV14 to TRBJ2-1; 9 nucleotides match TRBD2. CDR3 length equals 16 residues. From germline, CDR1 is SGHDN and CDR2 FVKESK. The V segment lost 0 bases and the J segment 9 bases; nucleotides outside the gene matches: 9. The CDR3 DNA reads TGTGCCAGCAGCCAAGAATTCGCGGGAGGGCCAGGTGAGCAGTTCTTC. This translates into CASSQEFAGGPGEQFF.

The J gene is TRBJ2-7, the V gene TRBV4-3; D may be TRBD1 or TRBD2 (5 bases each). V lost 0 bases to trimming and J lost 7 bases, with 16 bases between them. The CDR3 extends over 15 amino acids. Germline assignment: CDR1 LGHNA and CDR2 YSLEER. CDR3 sequence reads: CASSQDPGPGREQYF. DNA of the CDR3: TGCGCCAGCAGCCAAGATCCGGGACCCGGTCGGGAGCAGTACTTC.

Comment on this clone: A far larger clone is just one base off, so this is likely a read error. The genes are TRBV6-5 and TRBJ2-7; 7 bases agree with TRBD1. Germline CDR1 reads MNHEY; CDR2 reads SVGAGI. This CDR3 is built from 14 residues. With 5 bases clipped from V and 8 bases from J, the junction kept 12 bases outside the gene matches. The CDR3 coding sequence is TGTGCCAGCAGTCACTATAAGACGGGACAGCAGCAGTACTTC. Protein product: CASSHYKTGQQQYF.

The chain employs TRBV7-3 and TRBJ1-1; the D is unclear. Germline V gene data show CDR1 as SGHTA and CDR2 as FQGTGA. CDR3 length: 12 residues. Trimming cost V 5 bases and J 3 bases, with 7 bases left between them. CDR3 protein: CASSPGYTEAFF. The CDR3 coding sequence is TGTGCCAGCAGCCCCGGGTACACTGAAGCTTTCTTT.

The V call is TRBV9, the J call TRBJ2-3, with 10 nucleotides matching TRBD2. This CDR3 is built from 17 residues. Trimming removed 0 bases from V and 1 base from J; junction bases left unmatched: 5. Germline V CDR1 and CDR2: SGDLS, YYNGEE. The DNA of the CDR3 is TGTGCCAGCAGCGTAGATGTTGGGACTAGCGGCACAGATACGCAGTATTTT. Protein: CASSVDVGTSGTDTQYF.

There are many counts of this clone. At the DNA level, this CDR3 is encoded by other sequences in the same sample as well. The CDR3 DNA reads TGTGCCAGCTCACGAACAGGGCCCTCCCAGGGCTACTATGGCTACACCTTC. This gives the protein CASSRTGPSQGYYGYTF. The chain uses TRBV18 and TRBJ1-2; possible D gene TRBD1, 6 bases. Germline V gives CDR1 KGHSH, CDR2 LQKENI. This CDR3 has 17 amino acids. V shed 4 bases and J shed 3 bases, with 21 bases lying between them.

This chain joins TRBV5-5 and TRBJ2-5, with unresolved D. Trimming removed 4 bases at V and 1 base at J, with 11 bases between. Per the germline V gene, CDR1 is SGHKS and CDR2 is YYEKEE (reference sequence). This CDR3 has 14 amino acids. The CDR3 here is CASSPLQTQETQYF. The CDR3 nucleotides are TGTGCCAGCAGCCCCTTACAGACCCAAGAGACCCAGTACTTC.

Remarks on this clone: One end of the junction varies from germline; a read error may be responsible. V gene TRBV6-4 combines with J gene TRBJ2-5; TRBD1 matches 7 bases. The CDR3 covers 15 residues. Germline CDR1 reads MRHNA; CDR2 reads SNTAGT. The CDR3 is CASSMYPGQQETQYF. DNA of the CDR3: TGTGCTAGCAGTATGTATCCGGGACAGCAAGAGACCCAGTACTTC.

The chain employs TRBV27 and TRBJ2-1, with 9 bases matching TRBD1. The germline CDR1 and CDR2 sequences are MNHEY and SMNVEV (reference sequence). J gave up 3 bases and V 5 bases, and 8 bases lay outside the gene matches. The CDR3 extends over 16 amino acids. The CDR3 sequence is CASSRSGTGIYNEQFF. CDR3 DNA: TGTGCCAGCAGTCGCTCCGGGACAGGGATCTACAATGAGCAGTTCTTC.

This sequence joins TRBV29-1 and TRBJ1-4; D unresolved. V gave up 4 bases and J gave up 0 bases, with 6 bases separating them. CDR3 length equals 13 residues. Germline assignment: CDR1 SQVTM and CDR2 ANQGSEA. CDR3 residues: CSVGVATNEKLFF. The CDR3 DNA sequence: TGCAGCGTTGGGGTCGCAACTAATGAAAAACTGTTTTTT. The entire variable domain, with the rest obtained from reference TRBV29-1 and TRBJ1-4, is as follows: SAVISQKPSRDICQRGTSLTIQCQVDSQVTMMFWYRQQPGQSLTLIATANQGSEATYESGFVIDKFPISRPNLTFSTLTVSNMSPEDSSIYLCSVGVATNEKLFFGSGTQLSVL.

The chain uses TRBV30 and TRBJ1-4; D may be TRBD1 (5 bases). This CDR3 is 16 amino acids long. Trimming left V 3 bases short and J 3 bases short, with 17 bases between. Per the germline V gene, CDR1 is GTSNPN and CDR2 is SVGIG (reference sequence). This CDR3 reads CAWSPDSRGANEKLFF. The CDR3 region has the DNA TGTGCCTGGAGCCCAGACAGCCGGGGGGCTAATGAAAAACTGTTTTTT.

The chain has TRBV20-1 and TRBJ2-5; 8 bases align to TRBD2. CDR3 length: 11 amino acids. The V gene end was trimmed by 8 bases and the J gene end by 3 bases; junction bases not matched to a gene: 2. The germline V gene has CDR1 DFQATT and CDR2 SNEGSKA (reference sequence). The CDR3, as DNA: TGCAGTCAAGCGGGAGAAGAGACCCAGTACTTC. Its protein product is CSQAGEETQYF.

J is TRBJ1-1 and V is TRBV7-3; a weak D match, TRBD1 (5 bases). Germline V lookup: CDR1 SGHTA, CDR2 FQGTGA. Trimming took off 2 bases at V and 3 bases at J, with 13 bases between the two ends. This CDR3 is 15 amino acids long. The CDR3 coding sequence is TGTGCCAGCAGCTTAGGCTATCCGGGACACACTGAAGCTTTCTTT. The encoded protein is CASSLGYPGHTEAFF.

The chain couples TRBV6-5 to TRBJ1-5, with D possibly TRBD1 on 5 matching bases. This CDR3 region has 15 residues. V was pared by 7 bases and J by 5 bases, with 18 bases between. Germline assignment: CDR1 MNHEY and CDR2 SVGAGI. In DNA, the CDR3 is TGTGCCAGCACCGATTATTTCGGGGGACATCAGCCCCAGCATTTT. It encodes CASTDYFGGHQPQHF.

The chain has TRBV11-2 and TRBJ2-1, with D possibly matching TRBD2 (7 bases). With 5 bases removed from V and 2 bases from J, the gap between germline ends came to 13 bases. Germline CDR1 SGHAT, CDR2 FQNNGV. The CDR3 totals 15 residues. The CDR3 reads CASSRRGAAYNEQFF. The CDR3 nucleotides read TGTGCCAGCAGCCGCCGGGGGGCGGCCTACAATGAGCAGTTCTTC.

This rearrangement joins TRBV29-1 to TRBJ2-1; 7 bases are a match to TRBD1. The germline V gene has CDR1 SQVTM and CDR2 ANQGSEA. The CDR3 loop spans 13 amino acids. The V gene end was trimmed by 3 bases and the J gene end by 5 bases; junction bases not matched to a gene: 4. This chain's CDR3 is CSVDEGQNNEQFF. The CDR3 nucleotides are TGCAGCGTTGATGAGGGACAGAACAATGAGCAGTTCTTC.

The rearrangement links TRBV7-8 to TRBJ2-1, with D perhaps TRBD1 or TRBD2 (5 bases each). The CDR3 sequence is 13 residues long. V was shortened by 4 bases and J by 5 bases, with 9 bases between the two germline ends. Per the germline V gene, CDR1 is SGHVS and CDR2 is FQNEAQ. The CDR3 protein is CASSWGNNNEQFF. CDR3 nucleotides: TGTGCCAGCAGCTGGGGGAATAACAATGAGCAGTTCTTC.